The 20 T cell receptor beta chains listed next were all sequenced from one sample in a study of shared clonotypes between healthy human individuals (dated by TCRdb to about 2020). Library creation used the immunoSEQ multiplex PCR assay. TCRdb obtained this table from immuneACCESS and retained in-frame rearrangements with V and J assigned. These tables miss some clones; where compared with another copy, unresolved V genes account for less than half of the shortfall, and the remainder is unexplained. The sample contains 2 million to 2.5 million clones, 85% to 95% of them found a single time. The ten biggest clones cover roughly 0.13% of the sample. The sample comprised naive CD4+ T cells sorted from blood. The cell subset or site label for this specimen denotes: CD45RA+ positively selected. These receptors all come from a man younger than 35 in good health.

The V gene is TRBV6-6, the J gene TRBJ1-1; D gene unclear. This CDR3 contains 15 residues. Trimming removed 0 bases from V and 5 bases from J, with 13 bases in between. The germline CDR1 and CDR2 sequences are MNHNY and SVGAGI (reference sequence). CDR3 bases: TGTGCCAGCAGTTACTCCGACGGGAGGGAAACTGAAGCTTTCTTT. Translating gives CASSYSDGRETEAFF.

This sequence joins TRBV11-2 and TRBJ2-3; 9 bases agree with TRBD1. V shed 6 bases and J 5 bases; nucleotides not matched to a gene: 9. Germline loops: CDR1 SGHAT, CDR2 FQNNGV. The CDR3 spans 15 residues. The CDR3 loop is CASRLTGGSGDTQYF. The CDR3 coding sequence is TGTGCCAGCAGATTAACAGGGGGCAGTGGAGATACGCAGTATTTT.

Turning to this clone: Other DNA sequences of this sample code for an identical CDR3. V is TRBV18 and J is TRBJ1-1; TRBD1 might be the D (5 bases). The CDR3 runs 15 residues. The germline V gene has CDR1 KGHSH and CDR2 LQKENI. V was cut by 0 bases and J by 1 base, with 9 bases left in between. The CDR3 nucleotides are TGTGCCAGCTCACCACCGGCAGGGAGGAACACTGAAGCTTTCTTT. It translates to CASSPPAGRNTEAFF.

The chain employs TRBV4-3 and TRBJ2-7; TRBD2 matches 9 bases. Germline loops: CDR1 LGHNA, CDR2 YSLEER. The CDR3 runs to 17 residues. The J segment lost 2 bases and the V segment lost 5 bases, leaving 13 bases of the junction unmatched. The CDR3 sequence: CASSDSAGGPRTYEQYF. DNA for the CDR3: TGCGCCAGCAGCGATTCGGCGGGAGGGCCCAGGACCTACGAGCAGTACTTC.

Concerning this clone itself: Other DNA sequences in this specimen translate into the identical CDR3. J is TRBJ1-5 and V is TRBV10-3; D might be TRBD1 (5 bases). The germline gives CDR1 ENHRY, CDR2 SYGVKD. The V gene lost 3 bases and the J gene lost 5 bases, with 14 bases spanning the gap. CDR3 length equals 15 residues. Written as DNA, the CDR3 is TGTGCCATCAGTGATCGGCAGGGAGGCGATCAGCCCCAGCATTTT. Protein: CAISDRQGGDQPQHF.

J is TRBJ2-3 and V is TRBV6-1; D is undetermined. Trimming took 3 bases from V and 8 from J, leaving 3 bases between them. The CDR3 covers 10 residues. Germline CDR1 reads MNHNS; CDR2 reads SASEGT. CDR3 DNA sequence: TGTGCCAGCAGTGACCTTACGCAGTATTTT. It is translated as CASSDLTQYF.

The chain has TRBV6-6 and TRBJ1-2, with 8 bases that match TRBD1. The trim removed 5 bases at V and 7 bases at J, leaving 6 bases unmatched. The CDR3 has 13 amino acids. The germline CDR1 and CDR2 sequences are MNHNY and SVGAGI (reference sequence). The CDR3: CASSPPTGVGYTF. CDR3 DNA: TGTGCCAGCAGTCCACCGACAGGGGTTGGCTACACCTTC.

V usage is TRBV6-5 and J usage is TRBJ1-1; the D is unclear. Germline V lookup: CDR1 MNHEY, CDR2 SVGAGI. With 6 bases removed from V and 0 bases from J, the gap between germline ends came to 8 bases. This CDR3 contains 13 residues. The CDR3 DNA reads TGTGCCAGCAGGGCAGGCCTGAACACTGAAGCTTTCTTT. Its translation: CASRAGLNTEAFF.

The chain carries TRBV9 and TRBJ1-3, with 10 bases that match TRBD1. Germline-derived CDR1 and CDR2 are SGDLS and YYNGEE. The J segment lost 3 bases and the V segment lost 3 bases, leaving 6 bases of the junction unmatched. The CDR3 spans 16 residues. The CDR3 DNA sequence: TGTGCCAGCAGCGCCCAGGACAGGGGGGTTGGAAACACCATATATTTT. It codes for CASSAQDRGVGNTIYF.

This clone occurred once. In the same sample, other DNA sequences code for this CDR3. This chain connects TRBV19 to TRBJ2-7; 9 bases are shared with TRBD1. J was trimmed by 3 bases and V by 6 bases; bases with no gene match: 3. The CDR3 length is 13 residues. From germline, CDR1 is LNHDA and CDR2 SQIVND (reference sequence). The CDR3 spells CASRRTGVYEQYF. The CDR3 DNA reads as TGTGCCAGTAGGCGGACAGGGGTCTACGAGCAGTACTTC.

The V gene is TRBV5-1, the J gene TRBJ2-3; TRBD2 agrees at 11 bases. Germline V CDR1 and CDR2: SGHRS, YFSETQ. This CDR3 has 15 amino acids. V lost 6 bases, J lost 8 bases, and 11 bases stayed unmatched. The CDR3: CASMPGLAGGFTQYF. The CDR3 DNA sequence: TGCGCCAGCATGCCTGGACTAGCGGGCGGTTTTACGCAGTATTTT. The whole variable domain, filled in from reference TRBV5-1 and TRBJ2-3, reads KAGVTQTPRYLIKTRGQQVTLSCSPISGHRSVSWYQQTPGQGLQFLFEYFSETQRNKGNFPGRFSGRQFSNSRSEMNVSTLELGDSALYLCASMPGLAGGFTQYFGPGTRLTVL.

The V call is TRBV5-1, the J call TRBJ2-7, with no clear D. Deletions cut 2 bases from V and 5 bases from J, with 14 bases between. This CDR3 spans 14 amino acids. Germline CDR1 is SGHRS and CDR2 is YFSETQ. This CDR3 is CASSLGDLWDEQYF. CDR3 coding DNA: TGCGCCAGCAGCTTAGGTGACTTATGGGACGAGCAGTACTTC.

The V gene is TRBV15, the J gene TRBJ2-5, with D perhaps matching TRBD2 (6 bases). The V gene's germline CDR1 is LNHNV and CDR2 YYDKDF (reference sequence). The CDR3 extends over 15 amino acids. Trimming took off 1 base at V and 5 bases at J, with 14 bases between the two ends. CDR3 DNA sequence: TGTGCCACCAGCAGAGTGGGCGGGATGGGGGAGACCCAGTACTTC. It codes for CATSRVGGMGETQYF.

This clone was found once. The same CDR3 arises from other DNA sequences in this sample as well. J is TRBJ1-3 and V is TRBV7-2; no firm D call. CDR3 length: 12 amino acids. From germline, CDR1 is SGHTA and CDR2 FQGNSA. Deletions cut 4 bases from V and 4 bases from J, with 5 bases between. DNA of the CDR3: TGTGCCAGCAGCTCACCCGGAAACACCATATATTTT. This codes for CASSSPGNTIYF.

On this clone: Other DNA sequences from this sample encode an identical CDR3 as well. The chain carries TRBV28 and TRBJ1-5, with a tentative D call TRBD1 (6 bases). CDR3 size: 15 residues. The V gene's germline CDR1 is MDHEN and CDR2 SYDVKM. V shed 5 bases and J shed 2 bases, with 13 bases lying between them. The CDR3 protein is CASSGTGAGNQPQHF. In DNA form, the CDR3 reads TGTGCCAGCAGTGGTACGGGGGCGGGCAATCAGCCCCAGCATTTT. The entire variable domain, with the rest obtained from reference TRBV28 and TRBJ1-5, is as follows: DVKVTQSSRYLVKRTGEKVFLECVQDMDHENMFWYRQDPGLGLRLIYFSYDVKMKEKGDIPEGYSVSREKKERFSLILESASTNQTSMYLCASSGTGAGNQPQHFGDGTRLSIL.

This chain uses TRBV4-3 with TRBJ1-1; D remains ambiguous. V lost 1 base and J lost 1, with 10 bases in between. Germline V gives CDR1 LGHNA, CDR2 YSLEER. This CDR3 comprises 15 residues. As DNA, the CDR3 is TGCGCCAGCAGCCAAGTTTCACCAGGGAACACTGAAGCTTTCTTT. Amino acids: CASSQVSPGNTEAFF.

This chain connects TRBV29-1 to TRBJ1-4; tentative D call: TRBD1 (5 bases). CDR3 size: 14 residues. V lost 6 bases, J lost 8 bases, and 19 bases lay in between. Germline-derived CDR1 and CDR2 are SQVTM and ANQGSEA. The CDR3 sequence: CSVHRRLAREKLFF. CDR3 in DNA: TGCAGCGTCCACAGGCGTTTAGCTCGGGAAAAACTGTTTTTT. Drawing the rest from reference TRBV29-1 and TRBJ1-4, the complete variable domain is SAVISQKPSRDICQRGTSLTIQCQVDSQVTMMFWYRQQPGQSLTLIATANQGSEATYESGFVIDKFPISRPNLTFSTLTVSNMSPEDSSIYLCSVHRRLAREKLFFGSGTQLSVL.

The chain has TRBV19 and TRBJ1-2; D unresolved. Germline CDR1 reads LNHDA; CDR2 reads SQIVND (reference sequence). Trimming removed 7 bases from V and 0 bases from J, with 12 bases in between. The CDR3 runs 14 residues. The CDR3 protein is CASTSSATNYGYTF. CDR3 bases: TGTGCCAGTACCTCCAGCGCGACTAACTATGGCTACACCTTC.

As to this clone: Other DNA sequences in this specimen translate into the identical CDR3. The chain links TRBV30 to TRBJ2-7, with 7 bases that match TRBD2. Germline V gene lookup returns CDR1 GTSNPN and CDR2 SVGIG (reference sequence). Germline trimming cut 1 base from V and 3 bases from J; bases unmatched to any gene: 0. This CDR3 is built from 12 residues. The chain's CDR3 is CAWSASGYEQYF. CDR3 in DNA: TGTGCCTGGAGTGCTAGCGGCTACGAGCAGTACTTC.

Notes on this clone: The sample holds other DNA sequences that translate to the same CDR3. The chain is built from TRBV6-5 and TRBJ2-7, with 10 bases that match TRBD1. Germline CDR1 reads MNHEY; CDR2 reads SVGAGI. Trimming took 2 bases from V and 2 from J; bases not matched to a gene: 3. The CDR3 runs 15 residues. The CDR3 loop reads CASSYRDRGAYEQYF. The CDR3 region has the DNA TGTGCCAGCAGTTACCGGGACAGGGGAGCCTACGAGCAGTACTTC.